The T cell receptor (beta chain) under discussion was sequenced for a study of blood T cell repertoires in COVID-19. Study in general: The United States, Italy and Spain supplied acute and convalescent COVID-19 samples. From T cells, B-cell-depleted T cells, or PBMCs came the material, which was cDNA or gDNA.

In the original workflow: Reference gene primer amplification in the assay estimated nucleated cell counts. Repertoires were generated with immunoSEQ multiplex PCR, while TCRdb's copy carries only in-frame clones and drops some. D and trimming come from the DNA, and the V and J calls and clone size come from that table. Here the sample spans around 330,000 clones, about 91% being singletons. Seattle-derived patients entered the study during active infection and were followed longitudinally. The CDR3 length is 16 residues. CDR1 is LNHDA, CDR2 SQIVND, per germline (reference sequence). V trimming: 3 bases; J trimming: 2 bases; junction bases outside the gene matches: 8.

This TCR was sampled from a young woman with COVID-19, enrolled during active disease. V gene TRBV19 combines with J gene TRBJ2-3; TRBD2 aligns across 7 bases. The sequencing sample was made of peripheral blood. The CDR3 loop reads CASSISLAEHTDTQYF. DNA for the CDR3: TGTGCCAGTAGTATTAGCCTAGCGGAGCACACAGATACGCAGTATTTT.